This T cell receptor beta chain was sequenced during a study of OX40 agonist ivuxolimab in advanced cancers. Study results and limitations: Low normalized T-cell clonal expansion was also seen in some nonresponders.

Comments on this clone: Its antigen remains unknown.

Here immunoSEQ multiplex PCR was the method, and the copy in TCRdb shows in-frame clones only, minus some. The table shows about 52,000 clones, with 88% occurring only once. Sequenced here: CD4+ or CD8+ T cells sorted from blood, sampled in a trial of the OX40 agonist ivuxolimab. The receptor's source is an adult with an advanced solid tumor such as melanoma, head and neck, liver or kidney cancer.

The CDR3 DNA reads TGTGCCAGCAGCTTAGGTCGGGAGGGACGTCACACAGATACGCAGTATTTT. Amino acid sequence: CASSLGREGRHTDTQYF. This rearrangement joins TRBV7-6 to TRBJ2-3; 8 nucleotides agree with TRBD2. V was pared by 1 base and J by 2 bases, with 8 bases of the junction left unmatched. From germline, CDR1 is SGHVS and CDR2 FNYEAQ. This CDR3 has 17 residues. Filled out from reference TRBV7-6 and TRBJ2-3, the complete variable domain reads GAGVSQSPRYKVTKRGQDVALRCDPISGHVSLYWYRQALGQGPEFLTYFNYEAQQDKSGLPNDRFSAERPEGSISTLTIQRTEQRDSAMYRCASSLGREGRHTDTQYFGPGTRLTVL.